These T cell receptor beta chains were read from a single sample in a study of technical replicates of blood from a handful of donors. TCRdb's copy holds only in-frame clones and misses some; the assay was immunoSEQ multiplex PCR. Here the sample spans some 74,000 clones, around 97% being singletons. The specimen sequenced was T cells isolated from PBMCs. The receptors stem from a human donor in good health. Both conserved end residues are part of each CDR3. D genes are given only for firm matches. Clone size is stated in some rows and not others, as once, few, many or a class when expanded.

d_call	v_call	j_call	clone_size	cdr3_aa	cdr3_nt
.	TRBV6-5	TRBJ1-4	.	CASRRPTNEKLFF	TGTGCCAGCAGGCGGCCCACTAATGAAAAACTGTTTTTT
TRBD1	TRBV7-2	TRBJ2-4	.	CASSLSGTGTSAKNIQYF	TGTGCCAGCAGCTTATCAGGGACAGGGACCTCAGCCAAAAACATTCAGTACTTC
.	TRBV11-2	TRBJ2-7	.	CASSLEAGYHEQYF	TGTGCCAGCAGCTTAGAAGCAGGGTATCACGAGCAGTACTTC
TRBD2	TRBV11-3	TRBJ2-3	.	CASSRTSESTDTQYF	TGTGCCAGCAGCCGGACTAGCGAAAGCACAGATACGCAGTATTTT
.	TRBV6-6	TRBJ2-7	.	CASRGGLAIYEQYF	TGTGCCAGCAGGGGGGGGCTAGCGATTTACGAGCAGTACTTC
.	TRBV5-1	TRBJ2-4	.	CASSYDVGNIQYF	TGCGCCAGCAGCTATGACGTCGGGAACATTCAGTACTTC
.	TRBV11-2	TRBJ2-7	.	CASSNYMSLFYEQYF	TGTGCCAGCAGCAACTACATGTCCTTATTCTACGAGCAGTACTTC
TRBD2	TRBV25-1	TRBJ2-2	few	CASRIAGPSGELFF	TGTGCCAGCAGGATAGCGGGCCCCTCCGGGGAGCTGTTTTTT
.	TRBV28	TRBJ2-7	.	CASSSHFYEQYF	TGTGCCAGCAGCTCCCACTTCTACGAGCAGTACTTC
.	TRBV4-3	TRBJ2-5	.	CASSQDFPRPPETQYF	TGCGCCAGCAGCCAAGATTTCCCTAGACCCCCTGAGACCCAGTACTTC
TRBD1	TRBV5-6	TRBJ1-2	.	CASTLDREYYGYTF	TGTGCCAGCACCCTGGACAGGGAATACTATGGCTACACCTTC
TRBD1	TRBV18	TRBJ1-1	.	CASSLQGLGTEAFF	TGTGCCAGCTCATTACAGGGGCTCGGCACTGAAGCTTTCTTT
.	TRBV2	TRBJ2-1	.	CASSTLGLPTDNEQFF	TGTGCCAGCAGTACCTTAGGACTTCCCACCGACAATGAGCAGTTCTTC
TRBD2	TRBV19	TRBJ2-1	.	CASSIPSGSSYNEQFF	TGTGCCAGTAGTATTCCTAGCGGAAGCTCCTACAATGAGCAGTTCTTC
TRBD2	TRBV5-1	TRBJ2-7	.	CASSAGLAGGGSYEQYF	TGCGCCAGCAGCGCCGGACTAGCGGGAGGGGGCTCCTACGAGCAGTACTTC
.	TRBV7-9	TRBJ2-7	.	CASSLGVGAFYEQYF	TGTGCCAGCAGCTTAGGGGTAGGGGCTTTCTACGAGCAGTACTTC
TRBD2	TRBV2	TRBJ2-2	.	CASSVSGRAGELFF	TGTGCCAGCAGTGTGAGCGGGAGAGCCGGGGAGCTGTTTTTT
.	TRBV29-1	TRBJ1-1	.	CSVSGQMNTEAFF	TGCAGCGTTTCTGGACAGATGAACACTGAAGCTTTCTTT
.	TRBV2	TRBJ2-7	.	CASRYSTYEQYF	TGTGCCAGCCGGTACTCGACCTACGAGCAGTACTTC
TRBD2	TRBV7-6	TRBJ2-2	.	CASSPRGGYNGELFF	TGTGCCAGCAGCCCCCGGGGGGGTTATAACGGGGAGCTGTTTTTT
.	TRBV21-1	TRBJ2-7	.	CASSKVKPEVAYEQYF	TGTGCCAGCAGCAAAGTGAAGCCGGAGGTCGCCTACGAGCAGTACTTC
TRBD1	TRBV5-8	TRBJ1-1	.	CASSFRQGYAFF	TGTGCCAGCAGCTTCAGACAGGGCTATGCTTTCTTT
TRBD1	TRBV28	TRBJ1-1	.	CASSLFEPGQGIIEAFF	TGTGCCAGCAGTTTATTCGAACCGGGACAGGGGATAATTGAAGCTTTCTTT
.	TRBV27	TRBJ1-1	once	CASRDLDRGTEAFF	TGTGCCAGCAGGGACCTCGATCGGGGCACTGAAGCTTTCTTT
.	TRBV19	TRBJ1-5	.	CASSIGRGSNQPQHF	TGTGCCAGTAGTATAGGAAGGGGTAGCAATCAGCCCCAGCATTTT
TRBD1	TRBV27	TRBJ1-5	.	CASSWTGYQPQHF	TGTGCCAGCAGTTGGACAGGCTATCAGCCCCAGCATTTT
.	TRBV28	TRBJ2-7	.	CASSLLAGALYEQYF	TGTGCCAGCAGTTTATTGGCAGGGGCACTCTACGAGCAGTACTTC
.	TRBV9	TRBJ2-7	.	CASSVGTSYEQYF	TGTGCCAGCAGCGTTGGTACATCCTACGAGCAGTACTTC
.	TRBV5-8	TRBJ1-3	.	CASRTWGGSGNTIYF	TGTGCCAGCAGGACCTGGGGAGGGTCTGGAAACACCATATATTTT
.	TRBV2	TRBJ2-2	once	CASSEARPGELFF	TGTGCCAGCAGTGAAGCGCGCCCCGGGGAGCTGTTTTTT
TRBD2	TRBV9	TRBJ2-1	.	CASSDRLAGGFNEQFF	TGTGCCAGCAGCGATCGACTAGCGGGAGGTTTCAATGAGCAGTTCTTC
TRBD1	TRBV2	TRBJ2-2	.	CASSKGASNTGELFF	TGTGCCAGCAGTAAGGGGGCATCGAACACCGGGGAGCTGTTTTTT
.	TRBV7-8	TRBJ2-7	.	CASSLRTVYEQYF	TGTGCCAGCAGCCTAAGGACAGTCTACGAGCAGTACTTC